The sequence of this T cell receptor (beta chain) was determined in a study of PD-1 blockade in classical Hodgkin lymphoma. Study outcomes and limitations: Relapsed/refractory patients reportedly had lower baseline diversity than newly diagnosed patients. Patients with an early start, nivolumab under 1 year after ASCT, were excluded.

Repertoires were generated with immunoSEQ multiplex PCR, while TCRdb's copy carries only in-frame clones and drops some. Of 75,000 to 100,000 clones in the sample, about four fifths were seen once. About this clone itself: Its antigen is as yet unknown.

The CDR3 covers 14 residues. The ends were cut back, 4 bases at V and 1 base at J, with 11 bases in the middle. CDR1 is SGHDT, CDR2 YYEEEE, per germline. Each patient relapsed following autologous stem cell transplantation, and prior brentuximab vedotin exposure differed. The chain combines TRBV5-6 with TRBJ1-2, with a tentative D call TRBD1 (5 bases). Sequences were derived from peripheral blood mononuclear cells (PBMCs), sampled before the second cycle of nivolumab. The TCR comes from a human donor with classical Hodgkin lymphoma. The DNA for the CDR3 is TGTGCCAGCAGCCCAACAGGATTTAACTATGGCTACACCTTC. Translating gives CASSPTGFNYGYTF. The full variable domain, its missing parts supplied by reference TRBV5-6 and TRBJ1-2, is DAGVTQSPTHLIKTRGQQVTLRCSPKSGHDTVSWYQQALGQGPQFIFQYYEEEERQRGNFPDRFSGHQFPNYSSELNVNALLLGDSALYLCASSPTGFNYGYTFGSGTRLTVV.